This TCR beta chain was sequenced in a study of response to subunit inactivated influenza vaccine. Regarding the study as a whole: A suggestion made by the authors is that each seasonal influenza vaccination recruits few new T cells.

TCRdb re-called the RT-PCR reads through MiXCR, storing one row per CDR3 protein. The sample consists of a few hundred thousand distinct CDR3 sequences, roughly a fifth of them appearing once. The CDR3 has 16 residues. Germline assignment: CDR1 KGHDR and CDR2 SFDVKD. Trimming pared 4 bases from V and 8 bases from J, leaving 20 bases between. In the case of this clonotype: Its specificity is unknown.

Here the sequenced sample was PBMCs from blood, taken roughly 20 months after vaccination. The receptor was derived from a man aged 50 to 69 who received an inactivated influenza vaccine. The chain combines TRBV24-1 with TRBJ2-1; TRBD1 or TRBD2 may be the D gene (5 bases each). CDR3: CATSDQGRTRTDEQFF. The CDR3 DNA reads TGTGCCACCAGTGACCAGGGACGGACCCGCACCGATGAGCAGTTCTTC.